This is a list of T cell receptor beta chains from one sample in a study of cytomegalovirus exposure and HLA in healthy donors. Method: immunoSEQ multiplex PCR; TCRdb's copy keeps in-frame clones and lacks some. The table has some 130,000 clones, about 80% seen once. Source material: PBMCs. Receptors were obtained from a man aged 25-40 years in good health and CMV-seronegative. Both conserved end residues are part of each CDR3. D genes are given only for firm matches. Rows may omit the clone size; those that give it use once, few, many or a size class.

v_gene: TRBV6-5
abundance: NA
j_gene: TRBJ1-4
d_gene: TRBD1
CDR3aa: CASRTGSCELFF
CDR3nt: TGTGCCAGCAGGACAGGGTCTTGCGAACTGTTTTTT

v_gene: TRBV19
abundance: once
j_gene: TRBJ1-5
d_gene: NA
CDR3aa: CASSIFRADNQPQHF
CDR3nt: TGTGCCAGTAGTATCTTCAGGGCAGACAATCAGCCCCAGCATTTT

v_gene: TRBV27
abundance: NA
j_gene: TRBJ2-1
d_gene: NA
CDR3aa: CASSLRGPRGYNEQFF
CDR3nt: TGTGCCAGCAGTTTACGTGGGCCCCGGGGGTACAATGAGCAGTTCTTC

v_gene: TRBV6-5
abundance: once
j_gene: TRBJ2-7
d_gene: NA
CDR3aa: CASSYPGTEQYF
CDR3nt: TGTGCCAGCAGTTACCCAGGAACCGAGCAGTACTTC

v_gene: TRBV5-1
abundance: few
j_gene: TRBJ1-2
d_gene: TRBD1
CDR3aa: CASSLQAPGTVYGYTF
CDR3nt: TGCGCCAGCAGCCTACAAGCCCCCGGGACAGTGTATGGCTACACCTTC

v_gene: TRBV29-1
abundance: NA
j_gene: TRBJ2-2
d_gene: TRBD2
CDR3aa: CSVSSGMGGELFF
CDR3nt: TGCAGCGTATCTAGCGGGATGGGCGGGGAGCTGTTTTTT

v_gene: TRBV4-2
abundance: few
j_gene: TRBJ1-5
d_gene: TRBD1
CDR3aa: CASSQDRGRGPQHF
CDR3nt: TGTGCCAGCAGCCAGGACAGGGGGCGCGGGCCCCAGCATTTT

v_gene: TRBV6-1
abundance: once
j_gene: TRBJ2-7
d_gene: TRBD2
CDR3aa: CASSAGLAVNEQYF
CDR3nt: TGTGCCAGCAGTGCCGGACTAGCAGTCAACGAGCAGTACTTC

v_gene: TRBV4-3
abundance: few
j_gene: TRBJ1-3
d_gene: NA
CDR3aa: CASSQGASGNTIYF
CDR3nt: TGCGCCAGCAGCCAGGGGGCTTCTGGAAACACCATATATTTT

v_gene: TRBV6-5
abundance: few
j_gene: TRBJ2-2
d_gene: NA
CDR3aa: CASSSLLNTGELFF
CDR3nt: TGTGCCAGCAGTTCTCTCCTTAACACCGGGGAGCTGTTTTTT

v_gene: TRBV14
abundance: NA
j_gene: TRBJ2-3
d_gene: NA
CDR3aa: CASSQGSRNTQYF
CDR3nt: TGTGCCAGCAGCCAAGGGTCGCGGAATACGCAGTATTTT

v_gene: TRBV15
abundance: NA
j_gene: TRBJ2-1
d_gene: TRBD2
CDR3aa: CATSRGAGGRYNEQFF
CDR3nt: TGTGCCACCAGCAGAGGGGCGGGAGGGAGGTACAATGAGCAGTTCTTC

v_gene: TRBV2
abundance: NA
j_gene: TRBJ1-2
d_gene: TRBD1
CDR3aa: CANEILGTDGYPF
CDR3nt: TGTGCCAACGAGATTCTAGGGACAGATGGCTACCCCTTC

v_gene: TRBV18
abundance: NA
j_gene: TRBJ2-7
d_gene: TRBD1
CDR3aa: CASSAERGRNEQYF
CDR3nt: TGTGCCAGCTCAGCAGAGAGGGGGCGGAACGAGCAGTACTTC

v_gene: TRBV5-1
abundance: NA
j_gene: TRBJ2-7
d_gene: NA
CDR3aa: CASSLGAGVGEQYF
CDR3nt: TGCGCCAGCAGCTTGGGGGCAGGGGTTGGCGAGCAGTACTTC

v_gene: TRBV29-1
abundance: NA
j_gene: TRBJ1-2
d_gene: TRBD1
CDR3aa: CSVHGGQQYGYTF
CDR3nt: TGCAGCGTTCATGGGGGACAGCAATATGGCTACACCTTC

v_gene: TRBV6-6
abundance: NA
j_gene: TRBJ2-7
d_gene: TRBD2
CDR3aa: CASSYEGGRVEQYF
CDR3nt: TGTGCCAGCAGTTACGAGGGCGGGAGGGTTGAGCAGTACTTC

v_gene: TRBV19
abundance: few
j_gene: TRBJ1-5
d_gene: NA
CDR3aa: CASSIGGKYSNQPQHF
CDR3nt: TGTGCCAGTAGTATCGGCGGAAAGTATAGCAATCAGCCCCAGCATTTT

v_gene: TRBV29-1
abundance: NA
j_gene: TRBJ2-6
d_gene: NA
CDR3aa: CSARVAGANVLTF
CDR3nt: TGCAGCGCCAGGGTTGCTGGGGCCAACGTCCTGACTTTC

v_gene: TRBV5-6
abundance: NA
j_gene: TRBJ2-7
d_gene: NA
CDR3aa: CASSLIGQRREQYF
CDR3nt: TGTGCCAGCAGCTTGATCGGACAGCGGCGCGAGCAGTACTTC

v_gene: TRBV18
abundance: few
j_gene: TRBJ2-1
d_gene: NA
CDR3aa: CASSPPSREAYNEQFF
CDR3nt: TGTGCCAGCTCACCACCGAGCCGGGAAGCCTACAATGAGCAGTTCTTC

v_gene: TRBV29-1
abundance: NA
j_gene: TRBJ1-1
d_gene: NA
CDR3aa: CSVDGSFLNTEAFF
CDR3nt: TGCAGCGTTGATGGTAGCTTTCTGAACACTGAAGCTTTCTTT

v_gene: TRBV15
abundance: NA
j_gene: TRBJ2-7
d_gene: TRBD1
CDR3aa: CATSRDYQGVYEQYF
CDR3nt: TGTGCCACCAGCAGAGATTACCAGGGGGTGTACGAGCAGTACTTC

v_gene: TRBV6-4
abundance: NA
j_gene: TRBJ2-3
d_gene: TRBD1
CDR3aa: CASSEQGFYTDTQYF
CDR3nt: TGTGCCAGCAGTGAACAGGGGTTTTACACAGATACGCAGTATTTT

v_gene: TRBV10-1
abundance: NA
j_gene: TRBJ2-2
d_gene: NA
CDR3aa: CASSDLRGLTGELFF
CDR3nt: TGCGCCAGCAGTGACTTAAGGGGTCTCACCGGGGAGCTGTTTTTT

v_gene: TRBV9
abundance: NA
j_gene: TRBJ2-7
d_gene: TRBD2
CDR3aa: CASSVGGGAGVNEQYF
CDR3nt: TGTGCCAGCAGCGTGGGGGGTGGCGCGGGAGTCAACGAGCAGTACTTC

v_gene: TRBV6-5
abundance: few
j_gene: TRBJ2-7
d_gene: NA
CDR3aa: CATQAGPYEQYF
CDR3nt: TGTGCCACCCAAGCGGGCCCCTACGAGCAGTACTTC

v_gene: TRBV4-1
abundance: NA
j_gene: TRBJ2-7
d_gene: NA
CDR3aa: CASSQTGNEQYF
CDR3nt: TGCGCCAGCAGCCAAACAGGGAACGAGCAGTACTTC

v_gene: TRBV2
abundance: once
j_gene: TRBJ2-7
d_gene: TRBD1
CDR3aa: CASGQGAINFNEQYF
CDR3nt: TGTGCCAGCGGACAGGGGGCAATTAACTTCAACGAGCAGTACTTC